This T cell receptor (beta chain) was obtained from a study of blood T cell repertoires in COVID-19. Study at large: Sites in the United States, Italy and Spain provided acute and convalescent COVID-19 samples. T cells, B-cell-depleted T cells, or PBMCs provided the cDNA or gDNA that served as material.

Per the study methods: By means of reference gene primer amplification, nucleated cell counts were estimated. Measured with immunoSEQ multiplex PCR; TCRdb has only the in-frame clones, and not every one. Clonal size and the V and J genes are those of that table, whereas D and trimming came from the DNA. The sample includes approximately 70,000 clones, approximately 80% of them seen just once. CDR3 length equals 14 residues. Germline CDR1 reads SGHRS; CDR2 reads YFSETQ. Trimming left V 0 bases short and J 9 bases short, with 10 bases between. The source of this sequence is a man at least 80 years old with active or convalescent COVID-19. The chain employs TRBV5-1 and TRBJ1-6, with D tentatively TRBD1 (5 bases). Sequenced material: peripheral blood. The CDR3, as DNA: TGCGCCAGCAGCTTGGAGACAGTCAGTTCACCCCTCCACTTT. It specifies CASSLETVSSPLHF.